One sample yielded the 14 T cell receptor beta chains listed below, sequenced in a study of a mutant IDH1 vaccine in newly diagnosed glioma. For these receptors, no antigen is known. The sample's time point: week 47, end of study. All doses held 300 ug of mutant IDH1 20-mer peptide, with topical imiquimod. Produced via immunoSEQ multiplex PCR; TCRdb's table is partial and in-frame only. The sample yields roughly 86,000 clones, about nine tenths seen once. The material was PBMCs, obtained from a glioma patient whose treatment included an IDH1 peptide vaccine. These receptors all come from a woman between 50 and 59 years old with glioma.

A few counts support this clone. The chain has TRBV2 and TRBJ1-5; D is unresolved. CDR1 and CDR2 from the germline V gene are SNHLY and FYNNEI. V was trimmed by 1 base and J by 11 bases, leaving 6 bases between them. CDR3 size: 11 residues. In DNA form, the CDR3 reads TGTGCCAGCAGTGAAGGTGGCTCCCAGCATTTT. This encodes CASSEGGSQHF.

The rearrangement uses TRBV5-6 and TRBJ2-7; 9 nucleotides match TRBD2. CDR1 is SGHDT and CDR2 is YYEEEE in the germline V gene. The CDR3 spans 15 residues. Losses at the gene ends were 6 bases for V and 3 bases for J; bases not matched to a gene: 10. The CDR3 sequence is CASTPLASGNYEQYF. In DNA, the CDR3 is TGTGCCAGCACCCCCCTGGCTAGCGGGAACTACGAGCAGTACTTC.

The chain joins TRBV10-3 to TRBJ1-1; D remains unclear. The CDR3 consists of 13 residues. In germline, CDR1 is ENHRY, CDR2 SYGVKD. V was trimmed by 5 bases and J by 2 bases, leaving 9 bases between them. Written as DNA, the CDR3 is TGTGCCATCAGTTCCCGATCCAACACTGAAGCTTTCTTT. It translates to CAISSRSNTEAFF.

The CDR3, as DNA: TGTGCCAGCAGCTCAACCGGGACTAGCGTCTACGAGCAGTACTTC. It encodes CASSSTGTSVYEQYF. V and J are TRBV7-2 and TRBJ2-7; TRBD2 matches 10 bases. Unmatched junction bases numbered 6, after V lost 4 bases and J lost 3 bases. The CDR3 loop spans 15 amino acids. The V gene's germline CDR1 is SGHTA and CDR2 FQGNSA.

The chain uses TRBV2 and TRBJ2-3; the match to TRBD2 covers 14 bases. This CDR3 has 16 amino acids. Germline V gene lookup returns CDR1 SNHLY and CDR2 FYNNEI. The junction had 7 bases not matched to a gene; V was cut back by 6 bases and J by 5 bases. For the CDR3, the DNA is TGTGCCAGCAGGTCGGGGACTAGCGGGAGTATAGATACGCAGTATTTT. It yields the protein CASRSGTSGSIDTQYF.

The chain combines TRBV7-2 with TRBJ2-1; the D gene is possibly TRBD2 (5 bases). Germline lookup yields CDR1 SGHTA and CDR2 FQGNSA. This CDR3 is 15 amino acids long. V gave up 2 bases and J gave up 0 bases, with 8 bases separating them. CDR3 sequence (DNA): TGTGCCAGCAGCTTACCGGGGTACTCCTACAATGAGCAGTTCTTC. Its protein is CASSLPGYSYNEQFF. Full variable domain (remainder filled in from reference TRBV7-2 and TRBJ2-1): GAGVSQSPSNKVTEKGKDVELRCDPISGHTALYWYRQSLGQGLEFLIYFQGNSAPDKSGLPSDRFSAERTGGSVSTLTIQRTQQEDSAVYLCASSLPGYSYNEQFFGPGTRLTVL.

The J gene is TRBJ2-7, the V gene TRBV28; tentatively, D is TRBD1 or TRBD2 (6 bases each). V dropped 7 bases and J dropped 6 bases, with 16 bases sitting between them. Germline CDR1 and CDR2: MDHEN and SYDVKM. The CDR3 extends over 13 amino acids. The CDR3, as DNA: TGTGCCAGCATAGGGGGGAGGATCTCCGAGCAGTACTTC. Translation gives CASIGGRISEQYF.

The chain combines TRBV5-1 with TRBJ2-1, with 9 nucleotides matching TRBD2. CDR1 and CDR2 from the germline V gene are SGHRS and YFSETQ. The junction had 4 bases not matched to a gene; V was cut back by 4 bases and J by 5 bases. This CDR3 contains 14 residues. In nucleotides, the CDR3 is TGCGCCAGCAGCGGGTCTAGCGGGGACAATGAGCAGTTCTTC. Encoded protein: CASSGSSGDNEQFF.

J is TRBJ1-2 and V is TRBV20-1, with D unresolved. Germline loops: CDR1 DFQATT, CDR2 SNEGSKA (reference sequence). CDR3 length equals 11 residues. V was clipped by 6 bases and J by 11 bases, with 16 bases between them. CDR3 sequence: CSAPAPQQYTF. The CDR3 DNA sequence: TGCAGTGCCCCGGCACCCCAGCAGTACACCTTC.

CDR3 sequence: CASSLASGFTDTQYF. Here the CDR3 DNA reads TGCGCCAGCAGCTTGGCGAGCGGATTCACAGATACGCAGTATTTT. The chain couples TRBV5-1 to TRBJ2-3; D is perhaps TRBD2 (5 bases). Looked up from germline, CDR1 is SGHRS and CDR2 is YFSETQ. CDR3 length: 15 amino acids. V lost 0 bases to trimming and J lost 2 bases, with 10 bases between them.

V gene TRBV27 combines with J gene TRBJ1-1; D is uncertain. Trimming left V 3 bases short and J 0 bases short, with 8 bases between. The CDR3 contains 14 residues. The germline V gene encodes CDR1 MNHEY and CDR2 SMNVEV (reference sequence). In DNA, the CDR3 is TGTGCCAGCAGTTTGTTCCGGGTGAACACTGAAGCTTTCTTT. This encodes CASSLFRVNTEAFF.

The J gene is TRBJ1-6, the V gene TRBV27, with D uncertain. Germline loops: CDR1 MNHEY, CDR2 SMNVEV (reference sequence). CDR3 length: 17 residues. The V end lost 0 bases, the J end lost 4 bases, and 13 bases lay between the germline ends. DNA of the CDR3: TGTGCCAGCAGTTTATCCGGCAGACCGCCGTATAATTCACCCCTCCACTTT. As protein: CASSLSGRPPYNSPLHF.

This clone was seen a few times. A junction boundary mismatches the germline segment, possibly from a read error. The V and J genes are TRBV29-1 and TRBJ1-2; 8 nucleotides agree with TRBD1. Germline CDR1 is SQVTM and CDR2 is ANQGSEA. The CDR3 is 16 residues long. In nucleotides, the CDR3 is TGCAGCGTCGAAGACAGGGGACTAACGGTTAACTATGGCTACACCTTC. Amino acid sequence: CSVEDRGLTVNYGYTF.

This chain connects TRBV7-8 to TRBJ1-5, with a tentative D call TRBD1 (6 bases). CDR1 SGHVS and CDR2 FQNEAQ come from the germline V gene. V lost 5 bases, J lost 4 bases, and 24 bases lay in between. The CDR3 runs 18 residues. The CDR3 bases are TGTGCCAGCAGCCCAGCCGGGACACTTTCCTCGGGGAATCAGCCCCAGCATTTT. It specifies CASSPAGTLSSGNQPQHF.